This T cell receptor beta chain comes out of a study of identical twins (dated by TCRdb to the mid-2010s). Regarding the study in general: The study deep-sequenced TCR alpha and beta repertoires from monozygotic twins, unrelated adults of various ages and cord blood to test whether fetal clonotypes persist. To rule out contamination, replicate twin experiments were performed at different times with different library preparation protocols. Points the paper makes about the study in general: Abundant cord blood beta clonotypes carried fewer insertions; young adult naive repertoires showed a weaker similar trend, while memory repertoires showed none. The excess sharing between twins in beta out-of-frame sequences was weaker because fewer shared sequences reduced the signal-to-noise ratio. Compared with coincidental sharing between unrelated individuals, an excess of low generation-probability sequences was observed among out-of-frame TCR alpha sequences shared between twins. Out-of-frame TCR alpha sharing in monozygotic twins was systematically underestimated by recombination models, whereas sharing between unrelated individuals was in agreement with the recombination models. Invariant T cells such as MAIT and iNKT could partly confound zero-insertion analyses, though diverse VJ usage argued against this for most clonotypes. Conclusions relied on cross-sectional statistical analysis, since the same donors could not be followed over many years.

Per the germline V gene, SGHVS is the CDR1 and FQNEAQ is the CDR2. V is clipped by 5 bases and J by 3 bases, and the sequence between their germline boundaries is 16 bases long. The cysteine opens and the phenylalanine closes a CDR3 of 15 amino acids. Only CDR3 DNA is held: 45 bases, read in frame from base 1. The sample holds many counts of this clonotype. Its antigen has not been determined. There are no base qualities to consult, and no much larger clone falls within one base. All donors were healthy Caucasians. Three pairs of female monozygotic twins, all aged 18 to 29 years, were included in the twin cohort. Miltenyi CD45RO+ enrichment and human naive T-cell isolation kits were used to isolate memory (CD45RO+) and naive T cells from PBMC. The method behind the library was 5' RACE. Sequencing used an Illumina HiSeq 2000. Template switching introduced a universal primer binding site; the final cDNA contained a unique molecular identifier, enabling accurate counting of TCR cDNA molecules. First-strand cDNA for TCR alpha and beta chains was synthesized from specific primers in the conserved constant-segment region. To control for contamination, every cDNA library was double barcoded, receiving both a SMART-Mk sample barcode and Illumina barcodes. Two successive PCR steps introduced TruSeq adapter sequences along with Illumina sample barcodes. Sequencing of the TCR alpha and beta cDNA libraries was done on the Illumina HiSeq platform using custom primers. The authors' pipeline ran thus. Unique molecular identifiers were extracted from raw reads with MiGEC, and CDR3 positions were determined with MiXCR. For each individual, recombination models were inferred using an EM algorithm with the repgenHMM and IGoR tools. The tcR package in R was used for shared clonotype analysis, with sharing normalized by the product of cloneset sizes. To study raw recombination without the effects of thymic and clonal selection, out-of-frame nonproductive sequences were analyzed. TCRdb took the public reads, trimmed them with fastp at Q25, ran MiXCR for clone calling and kept in-frame beta chains. Rows merge per CDR3 protein into single entries with the most common DNA and genes. The V and J calls and clone size are TCRdb's, not the authors'. The sample data list 280,000 or so distinct CDR3 sequences, and roughly 8.6% of these were observed just once. 2.1% of the sample is held by the ten biggest clonotypes.

These data are also associated with another study on yellow fever vaccine responses in identical twins. Per that second paper: The authors reported that the T cell response to vaccination in identical twins appeared partly convergent and partly personalized. In the study, vaccine-responding T cell clones were precisely tracked in identical twins.

The sequence links TRBV7-8 to TRBJ2-5, with TRBD2 tentatively as D gene (5 bases match). This receptor was taken from a woman aged 18-30 years in good health. The sample consisted of memory (CD45RO+) T cells sorted from blood. According to the study, the label for this sample's cell subset or site signals: CD45RO+ enriched T cells. The nucleotide sequence is given as TGTGCCAGCAGCCCGGAGGTGTGGGCGGAAGAGACCCAGTACTTC. Translated, it reads CASSPEVWAEETQYF.